The clone carrying this T cell receptor beta chain was observed a handful of times. V was clipped by 4 bases and J by 5 bases; unmatched bases: 11. Germline loops: CDR1 MNHEY, CDR2 SVGEGT. CDR3 size: 17 residues. These data originate in a study of T-cell reconstitution after alpha-beta-depleted transplantation in children. Library preparation (for TCRbeta) was performed with unique molecular identifiers. TCRdb called the PCR reads again in MiXCR, with one record for every CDR3 protein. The sample has approximately 420,000 distinct CDR3 sequences, roughly 11% seen once. V is TRBV6-2 or TRBV6-3 and J is TRBJ2-1; 10 nucleotides agree with TRBD2. The TCR was taken from a human donor who donated a stem cell graft to a child with acute myeloid leukemia. Sequencing used PBMCs from the stem cell graft donor, obtained from the stem cell graft. The CDR3 region is CASSLWPSGSRNNEQFF. The CDR3 nucleotides read TGTGCCAGCAGTTTATGGCCTAGCGGGAGTCGGAACAATGAGCAGTTCTTC.